One and the same sample provided the 5 T cell receptor beta chains below, sequenced in a study of blood T cell repertoires in COVID-19. Clones were read by immunoSEQ multiplex PCR, and TCRdb kept only the in-frame ones, dropping some. The table lists 650,000 to 800,000 clones, 75% to 90% of them singletons. The sequencing input was peripheral blood. These receptors were obtained from a woman younger than 35 with acute or convalescent COVID-19.

The genes are TRBV7-9 and TRBJ1-6; D perhaps matches TRBD1 (5 bases). CDR1 is SEHNR, CDR2 FQNEAQ, per germline (reference sequence). CDR3 length: 16 amino acids. The germline V and J ends were trimmed by 7 bases and 7 bases, with 20 bases remaining between them. This chain's CDR3 is CASTSSGGTINSPLHF. The DNA for the CDR3 is TGTGCCAGCACCTCTTCCGGCGGGACTATCAATTCACCCCTCCACTTT.

The count of this clone is one. The chain uses TRBV25-1 and TRBJ1-1; 7 bases agree with TRBD1. CDR3 length: 16 amino acids. Germline assignment: CDR1 MGHDK and CDR2 SYGVNS. With V trimmed by 4 bases and J by 6 bases, 14 bases remained unmatched. CDR3 coding DNA: TGTGCCAGCAGTGGCCCCGGGACAGCCGAACTCTCTGAAGCTTTCTTT. This sequence encodes CASSGPGTAELSEAFF. Drawing the rest from reference TRBV25-1 and TRBJ1-1, the complete variable domain is EADIYQTPRYLVIGTGKKITLECSQTMGHDKMYWYQQDPGMELHLIHYSYGVNSTEKGDLSSESTVSRIRTEHFPLTLESARPSHTSQYLCASSGPGTAELSEAFFGQGTRLTVV.

V and J are TRBV19 and TRBJ1-1; 7 bases fit TRBD1. Looked up from germline, CDR1 is LNHDA and CDR2 is SQIVND (reference sequence). The CDR3 totals 15 residues. With 5 bases clipped from V and 4 bases from J, the junction kept 10 bases outside the gene matches. CDR3 in DNA: TGTGCCAGTAGTCAGCTTAGACAGGGAGGCACTGAAGCTTTCTTT. Protein sequence: CASSQLRQGGTEAFF.

The chain joins TRBV27 to TRBJ1-1; D is possibly TRBD1 (5 bases). CDR1 is MNHEY, CDR2 SMNVEV, per germline (reference sequence). Trimming pared 7 bases from V and 1 base from J, leaving 13 bases between. This CDR3 is built from 14 residues. Here the CDR3 DNA reads TGTGCCAGCACTTCACAGGCGCGGAACACTGAAGCTTTCTTT. It codes for CASTSQARNTEAFF.

The rearrangement uses TRBV19 and TRBJ1-6; D is possibly TRBD1 (6 bases). CDR3 length: 18 amino acids. Germline CDR1 reads LNHDA; CDR2 reads SQIVND (reference sequence). V was trimmed by 5 bases and J by 0 bases, leaving 17 bases between them. The CDR3 region is CASSRRGKESSYNSPLHF. CDR3 bases: TGTGCCAGTAGTCGAAGGGGGAAGGAGAGCTCCTATAATTCACCCCTCCACTTT. Full variable domain (remainder filled in from reference TRBV19 and TRBJ1-6): DGGITQSPKYLFRKEGQNVTLSCEQNLNHDAMYWYRQDPGQGLRLIYYSQIVNDFQKGDIAEGYSVSREKKESFPLTVTSAQKNPTAFYLCASSRRGKESSYNSPLHFGNGTRLTVT.